The 15 T cell receptor beta chains given below trace back to one sample, sequenced in a study of blood T cells in healthy people across ages (dated by TCRdb to the mid-2010s). Preparation of the library involved 5' RACE. The sequencer listed for this sample is Illumina HiSeq 2500. A second roughly 6 to 12 cycle PCR used a sample-barcoded 5' primer and a J-beta primer mix. TCRdb itself trimmed the public reads at Q25 with fastp, ran MiXCR and retained productive beta chains. A single entry per CDR3 protein holds the most common genes and DNA from its merged rows. This sample gives about 670,000 distinct CDR3 sequences in total; around 50% of them show up just once. Approximately 15% of the sample belongs to the ten largest clones. Sample: blood. The receptors here all came from an elderly woman in good health.

This clonotype was detected once. J is TRBJ1-5 and V is TRBV10-3; TRBD1 matches 11 bases. The CDR3 runs 14 residues. Germline values: CDR1 ENHRY, CDR2 SYGVKD. Trimming at V came to 10 bases and at J to 7 bases, leaving 9 bases not matched to a gene. The CDR3 nucleotides are TGTGCCAACAGGGGACAGGGGGTAGGCCAGCCCCAGCATTTT. Translated: CANRGQGVGQPQHF.

The V gene is TRBV18, the J gene TRBJ2-3; D is perhaps TRBD2 (6 bases). The CDR3 is 18 amino acids. CDR1 KGHSH and CDR2 LQKENI come from the germline V gene. The V gene lost 3 bases and the J gene lost 1 base, with 20 bases spanning the gap. CDR3 DNA sequence: TGTGCCAGCTCACCTCTGGACCTAACGGGAGTGGGCACAGATACGCAGTATTTT. Its protein is CASSPLDLTGVGTDTQYF.

V and J are TRBV2 and TRBJ2-2; D is undetermined. This CDR3 comprises 13 residues. Trimming left V 5 bases short and J 6 bases short, with 10 bases between. The V gene's germline CDR1 is SNHLY and CDR2 FYNNEI. The CDR3 loop is CASSTTVPGELFF. CDR3 in DNA: TGTGCCAGCAGTACCACAGTCCCCGGGGAGCTGTTTTTT.

Only a few counts were recorded for this clonotype. The rearrangement links TRBV7-9 to TRBJ1-4, with unresolved D. V shed 3 bases and J shed 7 bases, with 9 bases lying between them. CDR3 size: 13 residues. Germline V gene data show CDR1 as SEHNR and CDR2 as FQNEAQ (reference sequence). CDR3 nucleotides: TGTGCCAGCAGCTTGGAGGAGGGTGAAAAACTGTTTTTT. This translates into CASSLEEGEKLFF.

V gene TRBV27 combines with J gene TRBJ1-1; D perhaps matches TRBD1 (6 bases). Germline values: CDR1 MNHEY, CDR2 SMNVEV (reference sequence). V shed 7 bases and J shed 0 bases, with 15 bases lying between them. The CDR3 extends over 15 amino acids. Here the CDR3 reads CASNPRGGMNTEAFF. DNA for the CDR3: TGTGCCAGCAATCCACGGGGGGGCATGAACACTGAAGCTTTCTTT.

In this sample, this clonotype turned up a few times. The chain combines TRBV12-3 or TRBV12-4 with TRBJ2-2; tentatively, D is TRBD2 (7 bases). The CDR3 runs to 17 residues. V was trimmed by 2 bases and J by 3 bases, leaving 16 bases between them. CDR3 region: CASSLRGARGYTGELFF. The DNA of the CDR3 is TGTGCCAGCAGTTTACGGGGGGCCAGGGGATACACCGGGGAGCTGTTTTTT.

Points on this clonotype: One base away lies a much larger clone, so this may be a sequencing read error. V usage is TRBV11-2 and J usage is TRBJ2-7; D remains ambiguous. CDR1 is SGHAT and CDR2 is FQNNGV in the germline V gene. The V and J ends lost 5 bases and 2 bases respectively, with 13 bases between them. The CDR3 runs to 14 residues. The CDR3 loop reads CASSVVRAAYEQYF. CDR3 DNA: TGTGCCAGCAGCGTAGTCCGGGCAGCCTACGAGCAGTACTTC.

The chain has TRBV5-6 and TRBJ2-1; 8 bases fit TRBD2. This CDR3 region has 17 residues. Germline V gene data show CDR1 as SGHDT and CDR2 as YYEEEE. V was pared by 5 bases and J by 4 bases, with 14 bases of the junction left unmatched. This chain's CDR3 is CASSSPGGGGIYNEQFF. CDR3 nucleotide sequence: TGTGCCAGCAGTTCCCCAGGAGGCGGGGGGATATACAATGAGCAGTTCTTC.

This clonotype was recorded at least ten times. The chain carries TRBV7-9 and TRBJ2-2; D is unclear. From germline, CDR1 is SEHNR and CDR2 FQNEAQ (reference sequence). The CDR3 extends over 11 amino acids. V was shortened by 2 bases and J by 7 bases, with 2 bases between the two germline ends. The CDR3 reads CASSLNGELFF. The CDR3 nucleotides read TGTGCCAGCAGCTTAAACGGGGAGCTGTTTTTT.

There are many counts of this clonotype. The chain combines TRBV5-1 with TRBJ2-5; 14 nucleotides line up with TRBD2. From germline, CDR1 is SGHRS and CDR2 YFSETQ. The CDR3 contains 17 residues. V shed 4 bases, J shed 5 bases, and the junction held 10 bases outside the gene matches. CDR3 sequence: CASSPGTSGSRWETQYF. DNA for the CDR3: TGCGCCAGCAGCCCTGGGACTAGCGGGAGTAGATGGGAGACCCAGTACTTC. The full variable domain, in which reference TRBV5-1 and TRBJ2-5 provide the parts outside the CDR3, is KAGVTQTPRYLIKTRGQQVTLSCSPISGHRSVSWYQQTPGQGLQFLFEYFSETQRNKGNFPGRFSGRQFSNSRSEMNVSTLELGDSALYLCASSPGTSGSRWETQYFGPGTRLLVL.

This clonotype occurred a few times. This chain uses TRBV28 with TRBJ1-1; a weak D match, TRBD1 (5 bases). With 7 bases removed from V and 1 base from J, the gap between germline ends came to 22 bases. This CDR3 comprises 17 residues. Germline V gene lookup returns CDR1 MDHEN and CDR2 SYDVKM. The CDR3 nucleotides read TGTGCCAGCACTCCTCCGGGACCAGGGCTCGGGAACACTGAAGCTTTCTTT. Translating it yields CASTPPGPGLGNTEAFF.

This sequence joins TRBV20-1 and TRBJ2-1, with 11 bases lining up with TRBD2. TRBJ2-7 explains the end of the DNA better; the J call may be wrong. Germline CDR1 and CDR2: DFQATT and SNEGSKA (reference sequence). This CDR3 is 19 amino acids long. The CDR3 sequence is CSARDPLLAGGRSYNEQYF. CDR3 nucleotide sequence: TGCAGTGCTAGAGATCCCCTGCTAGCGGGAGGTCGCTCCTACAATGAGCAGTACTTC.

A single count supports this clonotype. V is TRBV6-6 and J is TRBJ2-7; TRBD2 matches 8 bases. The CDR3 covers 14 residues. CDR1 and CDR2 (germline): MNHNY, SVGAGI (reference sequence). Unmatched junction bases numbered 5, after V lost 6 bases and J lost 1 base. As DNA, the CDR3 is TGTGCCAGCAGACTAGCGGAGAAATCCTACGAGCAGTACTTC. Protein: CASRLAEKSYEQYF.

V and J are TRBV15 and TRBJ2-3; 7 bases align to TRBD2. The CDR3 is made up of 13 amino acids. Trimming at V came to 5 bases and at J to 14 bases, leaving 13 bases not matched to a gene. The germline V gene has CDR1 LNHNV and CDR2 YYDKDF (reference sequence). The chain's CDR3 is CATSAGVHRYAYF. The CDR3 coding sequence is TGTGCCACCAGCGCGGGAGTACACAGATACGCGTATTTT. The full variable domain, with the rest looked up from reference TRBV15 and TRBJ2-3, is DAMVIQNPRYQVTQFGKPVTLSCSQTLNHNVMYWYQQKSSQAPKLLFHYYDKDFNNEADTPDNFQSRRPNTSFCFLDIRSPGLGDTAMYLCATSAGVHRYAYFGPGTRLTVL.

As to this clonotype: Just one base apart from a much larger clone, this may be a read error. The rearrangement links TRBV29-1 to TRBJ2-5; D unclear. The CDR3 is 14 amino acids. Germline V gene lookup returns CDR1 SQVTM and CDR2 ANQGSEA. Here the CDR3 reads CSVRLGGLKETRYF. DNA for the CDR3: TGCAGCGTCCGATTGGGTGGTCTAAAAGAGACCCGGTACTTC.